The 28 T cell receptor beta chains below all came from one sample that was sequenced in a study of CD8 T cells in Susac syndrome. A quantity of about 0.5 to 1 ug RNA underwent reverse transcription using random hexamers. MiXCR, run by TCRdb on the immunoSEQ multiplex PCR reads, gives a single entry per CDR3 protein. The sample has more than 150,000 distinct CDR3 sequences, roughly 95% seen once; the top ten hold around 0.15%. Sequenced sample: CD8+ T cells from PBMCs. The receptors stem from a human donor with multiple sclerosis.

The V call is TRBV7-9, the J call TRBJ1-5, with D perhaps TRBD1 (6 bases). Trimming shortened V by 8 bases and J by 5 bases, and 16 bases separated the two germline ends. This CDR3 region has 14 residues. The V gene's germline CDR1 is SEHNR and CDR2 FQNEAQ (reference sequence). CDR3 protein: CASGGQLLDQPQHF. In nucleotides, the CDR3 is TGTGCCAGCGGAGGACAGTTGTTGGATCAGCCCCAGCATTTT. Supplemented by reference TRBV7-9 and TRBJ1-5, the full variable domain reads DTGVSQNPRHKITKRGQNVTFRCDPISEHNRLYWYRQTLGQGPEFLTYFQNEAQLEKSRLLSDRFSAERPKGSFSTLEIQRTEQGDSAMYLCASGGQLLDQPQHFGDGTRLSIL.

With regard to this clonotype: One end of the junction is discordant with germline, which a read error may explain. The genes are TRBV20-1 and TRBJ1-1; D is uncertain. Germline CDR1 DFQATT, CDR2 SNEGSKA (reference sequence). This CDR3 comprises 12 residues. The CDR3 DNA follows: TGCAGCGCTAGCCGGGGAGAAACTGAAGCTTTCTTT. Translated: CSASRGETEAFF.

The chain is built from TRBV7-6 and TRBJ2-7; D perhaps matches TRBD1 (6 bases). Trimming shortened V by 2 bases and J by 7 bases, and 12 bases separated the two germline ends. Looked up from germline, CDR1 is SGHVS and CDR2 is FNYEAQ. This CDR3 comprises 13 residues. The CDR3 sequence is CASSLWDNLEQYF. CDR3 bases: TGTGCCAGCAGCTTATGGGACAATTTGGAGCAGTACTTC.

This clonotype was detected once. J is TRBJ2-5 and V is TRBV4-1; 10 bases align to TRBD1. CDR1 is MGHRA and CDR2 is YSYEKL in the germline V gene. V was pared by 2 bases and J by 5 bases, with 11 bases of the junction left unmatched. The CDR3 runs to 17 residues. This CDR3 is CASSQNTGTGAGETQYF. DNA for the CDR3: TGCGCCAGCAGCCAAAATACCGGGACAGGGGCAGGGGAGACCCAGTACTTC.

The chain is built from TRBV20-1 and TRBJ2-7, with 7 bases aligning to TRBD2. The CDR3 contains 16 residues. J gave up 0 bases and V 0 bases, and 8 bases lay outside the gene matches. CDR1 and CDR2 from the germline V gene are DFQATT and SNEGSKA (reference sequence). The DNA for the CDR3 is TGCAGTGCTAGAGATCCCAGCGGGGTCCGCTCCTACGAGCAGTACTTC. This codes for CSARDPSGVRSYEQYF.

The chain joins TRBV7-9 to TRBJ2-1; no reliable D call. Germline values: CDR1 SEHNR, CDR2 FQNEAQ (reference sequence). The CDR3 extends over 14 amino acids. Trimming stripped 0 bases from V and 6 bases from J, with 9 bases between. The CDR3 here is CASSLARYVNEQFF. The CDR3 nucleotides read TGTGCCAGCAGCTTAGCGCGCTACGTCAATGAGCAGTTCTTC.

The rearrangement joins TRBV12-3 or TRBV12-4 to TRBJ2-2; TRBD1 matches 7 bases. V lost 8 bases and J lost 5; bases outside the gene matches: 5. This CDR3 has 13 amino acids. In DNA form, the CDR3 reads TGTGCCAGCGGGCGACAGGGTACCGGGGAGCTGTTTTTT. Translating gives CASGRQGTGELFF.

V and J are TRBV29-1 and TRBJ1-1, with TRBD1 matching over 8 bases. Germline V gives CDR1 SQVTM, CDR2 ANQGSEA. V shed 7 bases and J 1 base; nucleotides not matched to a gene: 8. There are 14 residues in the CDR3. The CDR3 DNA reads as TGCAGCGGATTACAGGGGGGTGAGAACACTGAAGCTTTCTTT. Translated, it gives CSGLQGGENTEAFF.

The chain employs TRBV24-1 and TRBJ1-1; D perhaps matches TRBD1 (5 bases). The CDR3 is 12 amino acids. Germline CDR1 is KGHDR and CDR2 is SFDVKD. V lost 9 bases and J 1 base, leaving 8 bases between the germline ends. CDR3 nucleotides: TGTGCCACCTCAAGGGGGAACACTGAAGCTTTCTTT. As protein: CATSRGNTEAFF.

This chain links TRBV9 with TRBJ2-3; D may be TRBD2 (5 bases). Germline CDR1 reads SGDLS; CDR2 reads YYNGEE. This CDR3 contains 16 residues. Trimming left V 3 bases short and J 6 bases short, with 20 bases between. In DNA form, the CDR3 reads TGTGCCAGCAGCGGATTTTCTAGAGACCCGGGGGATACGCAGTATTTT. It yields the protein CASSGFSRDPGDTQYF.

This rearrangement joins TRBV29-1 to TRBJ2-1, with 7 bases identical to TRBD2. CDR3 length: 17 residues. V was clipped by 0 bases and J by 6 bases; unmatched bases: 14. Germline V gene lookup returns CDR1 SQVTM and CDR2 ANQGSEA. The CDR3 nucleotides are TGCAGCGTTGAAGATCTCCTAGGGTGGGAGGGGAGCAATGAGCAGTTCTTC. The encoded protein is CSVEDLLGWEGSNEQFF.

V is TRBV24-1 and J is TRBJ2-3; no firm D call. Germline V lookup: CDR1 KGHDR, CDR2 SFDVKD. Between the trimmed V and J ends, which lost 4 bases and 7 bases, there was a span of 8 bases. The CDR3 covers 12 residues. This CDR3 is CATSDSYNTQYF. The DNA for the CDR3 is TGTGCCACCAGTGACTCCTATAATACGCAGTATTTT.

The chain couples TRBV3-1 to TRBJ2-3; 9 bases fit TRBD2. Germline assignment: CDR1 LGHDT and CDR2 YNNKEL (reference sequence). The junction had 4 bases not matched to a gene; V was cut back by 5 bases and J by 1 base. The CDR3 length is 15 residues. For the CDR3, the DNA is TGTGCCAGCAGCTTTGCTAGCGGGGGCACAGATACGCAGTATTTT. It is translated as CASSFASGGTDTQYF.

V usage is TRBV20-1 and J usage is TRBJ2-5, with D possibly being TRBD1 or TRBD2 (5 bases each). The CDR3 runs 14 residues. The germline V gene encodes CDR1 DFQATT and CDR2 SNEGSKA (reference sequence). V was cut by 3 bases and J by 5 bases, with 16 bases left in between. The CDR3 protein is CSASYSGDGETQYF. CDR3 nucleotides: TGCAGTGCTAGTTATTCCGGGGACGGGGAGACCCAGTACTTC.

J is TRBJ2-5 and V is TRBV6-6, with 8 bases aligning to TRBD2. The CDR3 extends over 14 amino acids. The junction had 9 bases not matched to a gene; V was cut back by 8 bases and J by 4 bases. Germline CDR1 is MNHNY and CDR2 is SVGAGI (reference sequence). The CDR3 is CASALRGGGETQYF. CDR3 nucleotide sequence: TGTGCCAGCGCCCTCCGGGGGGGAGGAGAGACCCAGTACTTC.

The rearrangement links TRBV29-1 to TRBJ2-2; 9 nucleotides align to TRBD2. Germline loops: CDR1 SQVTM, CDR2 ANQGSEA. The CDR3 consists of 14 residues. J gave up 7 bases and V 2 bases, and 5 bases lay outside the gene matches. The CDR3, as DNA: TGCAGCGTTGAAAGGCGGGGGGGCCTCGGGGAGCTGTTTTTT. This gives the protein CSVERRGGLGELFF.

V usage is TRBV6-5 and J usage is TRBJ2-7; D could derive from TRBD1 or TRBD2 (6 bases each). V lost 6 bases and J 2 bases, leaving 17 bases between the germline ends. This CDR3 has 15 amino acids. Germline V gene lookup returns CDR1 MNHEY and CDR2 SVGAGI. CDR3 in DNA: TGTGCCAGCAGCCCGGGGGCAGAATATGCCTACGAGCAGTACTTC. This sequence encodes CASSPGAEYAYEQYF.

CDR3 in amino acids: CASSVPGTLAGAFF. As DNA, the CDR3 is TGCGCCAGCAGCGTCCCCGGGACCCTCGCCGGAGCTTTCTTT. This chain uses TRBV4-1 with TRBJ1-1; D perhaps matches TRBD1 (5 bases). The V gene lost 5 bases and the J gene lost 10 bases, with 20 bases spanning the gap. The CDR3 contains 14 residues. The V gene's germline CDR1 is MGHRA and CDR2 YSYEKL.

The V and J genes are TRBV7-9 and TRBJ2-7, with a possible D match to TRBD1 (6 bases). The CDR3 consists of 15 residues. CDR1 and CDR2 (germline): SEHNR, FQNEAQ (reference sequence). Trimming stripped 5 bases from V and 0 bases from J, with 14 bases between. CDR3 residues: CASSPETGNSYEQYV. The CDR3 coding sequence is TGTGCCAGCAGCCCAGAGACAGGCAACTCCTACGAGCAGTACGTC.

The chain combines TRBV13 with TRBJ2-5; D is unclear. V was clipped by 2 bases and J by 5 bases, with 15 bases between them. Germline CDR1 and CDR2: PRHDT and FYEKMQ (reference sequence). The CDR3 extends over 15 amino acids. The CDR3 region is CASSLRTNQRETQYF. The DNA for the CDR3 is TGTGCCAGCAGCTTAAGGACCAACCAAAGGGAGACCCAGTACTTC.

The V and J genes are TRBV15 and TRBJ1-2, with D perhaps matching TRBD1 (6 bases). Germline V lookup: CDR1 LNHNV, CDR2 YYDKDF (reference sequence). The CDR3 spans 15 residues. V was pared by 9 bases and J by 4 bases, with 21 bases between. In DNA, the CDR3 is TGTGCCACGGGGGCTGGGGCAGCCCTAGGCTATGGCTACACCTTC. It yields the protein CATGAGAALGYGYTF. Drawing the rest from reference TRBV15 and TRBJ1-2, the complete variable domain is DAMVIQNPRYQVTQFGKPVTLSCSQTLNHNVMYWYQQKSSQAPKLLFHYYDKDFNNEADTPDNFQSRRPNTSFCFLDIRSPGLGDTAMYLCATGAGAALGYGYTFGSGTRLTVV.

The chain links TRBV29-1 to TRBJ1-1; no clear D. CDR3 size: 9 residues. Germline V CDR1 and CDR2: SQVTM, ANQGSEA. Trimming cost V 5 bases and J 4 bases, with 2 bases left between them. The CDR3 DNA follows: TGCAGCGTTACCACTGAAGCTTTCTTT. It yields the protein CSVTTEAFF.

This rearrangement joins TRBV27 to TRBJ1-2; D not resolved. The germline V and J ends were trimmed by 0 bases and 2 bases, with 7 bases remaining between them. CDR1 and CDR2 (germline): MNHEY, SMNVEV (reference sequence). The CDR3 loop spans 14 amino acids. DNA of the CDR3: TGTGCCAGCAGTTTATCCCCAGAAAACTATGGCTACACCTTC. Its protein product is CASSLSPENYGYTF.

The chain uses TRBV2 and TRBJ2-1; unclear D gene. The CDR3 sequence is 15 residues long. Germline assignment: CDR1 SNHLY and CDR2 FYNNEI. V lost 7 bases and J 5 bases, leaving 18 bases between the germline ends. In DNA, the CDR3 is TGTGCCAGCACCCGAGTCGAGCGCCAGCACAATGAGCAGTTCTTC. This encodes CASTRVERQHNEQFF. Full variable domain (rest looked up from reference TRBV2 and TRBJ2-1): EPEVTQTPSHQVTQMGQEVILRCVPISNHLYFYWYRQILGQKVEFLVSFYNNEISEKSEIFDDQFSVERPDGSNFTLKIRSTKLEDSAMYFCASTRVERQHNEQFFGPGTRLTVL.

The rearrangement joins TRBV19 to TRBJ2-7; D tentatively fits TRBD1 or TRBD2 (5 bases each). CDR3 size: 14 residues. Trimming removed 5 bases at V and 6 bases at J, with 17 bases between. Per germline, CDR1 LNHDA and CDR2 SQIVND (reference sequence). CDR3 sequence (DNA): TGTGCCAGTAGTGAGGGGAATCGACCGGGCGAGCAGTACTTC. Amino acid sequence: CASSEGNRPGEQYF.

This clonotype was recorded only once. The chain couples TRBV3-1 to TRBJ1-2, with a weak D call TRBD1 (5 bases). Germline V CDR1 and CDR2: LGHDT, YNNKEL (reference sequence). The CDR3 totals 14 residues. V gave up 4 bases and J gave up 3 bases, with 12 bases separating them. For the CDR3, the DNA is TGTGCCAGCAGCCCCCTGGGGGAAGACTATGGCTACACCTTC. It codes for CASSPLGEDYGYTF. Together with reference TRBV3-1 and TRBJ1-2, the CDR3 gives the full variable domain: DTAVSQTPKYLVTQMGNDKSIKCEQNLGHDTMYWYKQDSKKFLKIMFSYNNKELIINETVPNRFSPKSPDKAHLNLHINSLELGDSAVYFCASSPLGEDYGYTFGSGTRLTVV.

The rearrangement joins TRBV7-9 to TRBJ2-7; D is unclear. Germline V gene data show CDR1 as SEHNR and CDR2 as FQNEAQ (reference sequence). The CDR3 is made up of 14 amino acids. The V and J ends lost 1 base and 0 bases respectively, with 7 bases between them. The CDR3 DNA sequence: TGTGCCAGCAGCTTAGAAACTACCTCCTACGAGCAGTACGTC. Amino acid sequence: CASSLETTSYEQYV.

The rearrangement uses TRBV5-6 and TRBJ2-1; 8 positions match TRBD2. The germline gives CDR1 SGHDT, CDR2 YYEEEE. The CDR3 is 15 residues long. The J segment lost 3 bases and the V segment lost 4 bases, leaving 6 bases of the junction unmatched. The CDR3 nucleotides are TGTGCCAGCAGCCCGGGGACTAGTAACTACAATGAGCAGTTCTTC. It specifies CASSPGTSNYNEQFF.